This T cell receptor beta chain is drawn from a study of cytomegalovirus exposure and HLA in healthy donors. Both 60 Vbeta primers and 13 Jbeta primers went into the PCR. The protocol was immunoSEQ multiplex PCR, while the TCRdb copy is restricted to in-frame clones and leaves out a portion. The table has fewer than 200,000 clones, 65% to 80% seen once. V trimming: 6 bases; J trimming: 4 bases; junction bases outside the gene matches: 8. This CDR3 contains 15 residues. Germline loops: CDR1 MNHNS, CDR2 SASEGT. Specimen: PBMCs. The chain combines TRBV6-1 with TRBJ1-3; 8 bases are a match to TRBD1. The TCR sequence derives from a woman between 50 and 59 years old in good health and CMV-seropositive. Here the CDR3 DNA reads TGTGCCAGCAGAGACAGGGGCCGGATCGGAAACACCATATATTTT. Its translation is CASRDRGRIGNTIYF.